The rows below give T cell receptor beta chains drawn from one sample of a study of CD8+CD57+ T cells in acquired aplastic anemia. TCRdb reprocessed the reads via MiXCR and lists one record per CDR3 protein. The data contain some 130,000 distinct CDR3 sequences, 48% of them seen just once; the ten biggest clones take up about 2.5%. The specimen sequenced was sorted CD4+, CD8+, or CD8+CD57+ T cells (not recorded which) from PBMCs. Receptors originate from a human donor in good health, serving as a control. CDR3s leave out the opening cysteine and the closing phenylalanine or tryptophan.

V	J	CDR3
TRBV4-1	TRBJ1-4	ASSQTGGREKLF
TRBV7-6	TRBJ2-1	ASSLKSDGDSYNEQF
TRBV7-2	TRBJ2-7	ASSLSGSPTP
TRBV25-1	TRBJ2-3	ASSLGGRASGDTQY
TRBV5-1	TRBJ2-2	ASSLGDLPGELF
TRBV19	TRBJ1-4	ASSKPAGTGNEKLF
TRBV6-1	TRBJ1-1	ASRWGIGTEAF
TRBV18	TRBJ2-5	ASSPRGPQETQY
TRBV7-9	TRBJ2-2	ASIPGDTGELF
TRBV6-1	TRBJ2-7	ASSRGTGGDEQY
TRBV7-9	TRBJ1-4	ASSPQGSEKLF
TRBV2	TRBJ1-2	AGSNPGPTYGYT
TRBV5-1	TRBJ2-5	ASSDGSPEGETQY
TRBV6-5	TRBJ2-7	ASSSGLAGAYEQY
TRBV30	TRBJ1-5	AWSEQGNQPQH
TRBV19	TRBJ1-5	ASSSSGLSNQPQH
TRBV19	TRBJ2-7	ASSIDPGRNYEQY
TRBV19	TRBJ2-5	ATARPGLAGETQY
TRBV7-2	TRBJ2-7	SSNTGGAPGEQY
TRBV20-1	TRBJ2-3	SARTSGGRTDTQY
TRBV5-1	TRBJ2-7	ASSYEGQRAGEQY
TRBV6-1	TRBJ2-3	ASKPAGGASTDTQY
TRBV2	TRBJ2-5	ASSGGGAGTQY
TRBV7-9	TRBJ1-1	ASSVAPAGSTEAF
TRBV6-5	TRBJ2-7	ASSVGRTYEQY
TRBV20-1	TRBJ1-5	SARGGRQAVNQPQH
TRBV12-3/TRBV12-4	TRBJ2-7	ASSPRRALAYEQY
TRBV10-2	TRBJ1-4	ASSYLLSNREKLF
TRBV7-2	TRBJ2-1	ASSFEGRLRDNEQF
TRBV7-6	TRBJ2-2	ASSLKGQGGAGELF
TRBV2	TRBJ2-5	ASSNSGGTEETQY
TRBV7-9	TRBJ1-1	ASSPVGQGNTEAF
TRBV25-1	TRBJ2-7	ASNPSGTGVYYEQY
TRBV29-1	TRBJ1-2	SVEGRGQGYT
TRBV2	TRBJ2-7	ASSALHGQGAYEQY
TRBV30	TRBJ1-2	AWSRIGGNYGYT
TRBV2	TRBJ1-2	ASDQDYGYT
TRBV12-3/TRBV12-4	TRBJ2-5	ATMGGEETQY
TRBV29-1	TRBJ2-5	SVETGTRQY
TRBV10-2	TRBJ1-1	ASSDPGGAKTEAF
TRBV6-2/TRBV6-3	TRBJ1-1	ASSYRTGTTEAF
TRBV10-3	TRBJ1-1	AIMSGPQNTEAF
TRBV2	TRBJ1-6	ASVVRRAYNSPLH
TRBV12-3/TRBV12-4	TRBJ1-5	ASSLFRSNQPQH
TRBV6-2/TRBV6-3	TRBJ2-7	ASRSGTGATYEQY